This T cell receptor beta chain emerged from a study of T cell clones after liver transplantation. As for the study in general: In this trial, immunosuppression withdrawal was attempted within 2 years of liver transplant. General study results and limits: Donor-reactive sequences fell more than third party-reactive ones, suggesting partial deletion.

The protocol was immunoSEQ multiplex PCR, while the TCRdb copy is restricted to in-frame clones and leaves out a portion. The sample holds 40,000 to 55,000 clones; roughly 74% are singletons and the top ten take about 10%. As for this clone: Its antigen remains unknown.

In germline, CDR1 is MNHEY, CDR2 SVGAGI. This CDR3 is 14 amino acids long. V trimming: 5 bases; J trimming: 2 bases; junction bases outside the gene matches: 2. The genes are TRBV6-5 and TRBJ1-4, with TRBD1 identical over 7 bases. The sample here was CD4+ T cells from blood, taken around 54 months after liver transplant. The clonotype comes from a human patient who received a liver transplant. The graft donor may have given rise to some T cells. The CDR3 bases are TGTGCCAGCAGTCCGACAGGGACTAATGAAAAACTGTTTTTT. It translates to CASSPTGTNEKLFF.